The 17 T cell receptor beta chains presented below share a single source sample, sequenced in a study of T cells in localized non-small cell lung cancer. The method was immunoSEQ multiplex PCR; TCRdb's version includes in-frame clones alone and lacks a portion of them. The table records nearly 25,000 clones, roughly 90% of them present only once. The specimen comprised peripheral blood, sampled before any cancer treatment. Receptors were obtained from a man between 40 and 70 years old with stage III squamous cell lung carcinoma.

The rearrangement joins TRBV27 to TRBJ2-7; 10 nucleotides match TRBD1. The CDR3 runs 15 residues. Looked up from germline, CDR1 is MNHEY and CDR2 is SMNVEV (reference sequence). V shed 5 bases, J shed 1 base, and the junction held 5 bases outside the gene matches. Here the CDR3 DNA reads TGTGCCAGCAGTCGACAGGGGGCCAAGTCCTACGAGCAGTACTTC. It translates to CASSRQGAKSYEQYF.

The rearrangement links TRBV2 to TRBJ2-1; 8 bases fit TRBD2. The germline V gene encodes CDR1 SNHLY and CDR2 FYNNEI. The CDR3 spans 13 residues. The ends lost 6 bases at V and 6 bases at J; junction bases unmatched: 4. CDR3 sequence reads: CASRGTSGNEQFF. The CDR3 DNA reads as TGTGCCAGCAGGGGTACTAGCGGCAATGAGCAGTTCTTC.

This chain joins TRBV19 and TRBJ2-4; 9 nucleotides match TRBD1. Germline V gives CDR1 LNHDA, CDR2 SQIVND (reference sequence). CDR3 size: 16 residues. J gave up 6 bases and V 6 bases, and 12 bases lay outside the gene matches. The CDR3 region has the DNA TGTGCCAGTAGCCCCACGCCGACAGGGGGGCTAAACATTCAGTACTTC. Its protein is CASSPTPTGGLNIQYF.

This clone was seen only once. The J gene is TRBJ2-7, the V gene TRBV19; D gene unclear. Germline CDR1 is LNHDA and CDR2 is SQIVND (reference sequence). The V gene lost 3 bases and the J gene lost 6 bases, with 9 bases spanning the gap. CDR3 length: 12 residues. The CDR3 loop reads CASSISVGEQYF. The CDR3 DNA reads TGTGCCAGTAGTATCTCGGTTGGCGAGCAGTACTTC.

The J gene is TRBJ1-6, the V gene TRBV28; D may be TRBD1 (6 bases). Germline CDR1 is MDHEN and CDR2 is SYDVKM. This CDR3 has 14 amino acids. The V end was cut by 3 bases, the J end by 9 bases, with 12 bases between. This chain's CDR3 is CASSFSQGISPLHF. CDR3 in DNA: TGTGCCAGCAGTTTCAGCCAGGGGATTTCACCCCTCCACTTT.

This sequence joins TRBV11-2 and TRBJ1-1, with unresolved D. Germline values: CDR1 SGHAT, CDR2 FQNNGV. The V end lost 3 bases, the J end lost 10 bases, and 12 bases lay between the germline ends. The CDR3 sequence is 12 residues long. CDR3 protein: CASSFDARRAFF. CDR3 nucleotides: TGTGCCAGCAGCTTCGATGCCCGGAGAGCTTTCTTT.

This clone was counted between two and nine times. The genes are TRBV30 and TRBJ1-2; perhaps TRBD1 as D (5 bases). CDR3 length: 16 amino acids. Germline V gene lookup returns CDR1 GTSNPN and CDR2 SVGIG (reference sequence). V lost 6 bases to trimming and J lost 6 bases, with 26 bases between them. This chain's CDR3 is CACHLGGFAGLDGYTF. CDR3 nucleotide sequence: TGTGCCTGTCACCTGGGGGGATTTGCGGGATTGGATGGCTACACCTTC.

The chain is built from TRBV19 and TRBJ1-1, with 7 bases matching TRBD1. Germline V gene lookup returns CDR1 LNHDA and CDR2 SQIVND (reference sequence). The CDR3 has 14 residues. Losses at the gene ends were 6 bases for V and 2 bases for J; bases not matched to a gene: 6. This chain's CDR3 is CASRAGQLNTEAFF. The CDR3 nucleotides read TGTGCCAGTAGGGCGGGACAGCTAAACACTGAAGCTTTCTTT.

The J gene is TRBJ2-5, the V gene TRBV2, with 8 bases matching TRBD2. Losses at the gene ends were 4 bases for V and 5 bases for J; bases not matched to a gene: 9. This CDR3 has 15 amino acids. Per the germline V gene, CDR1 is SNHLY and CDR2 is FYNNEI. CDR3 sequence reads: CASSGIAGMDETQYF. In DNA, the CDR3 is TGTGCCAGCAGTGGGATAGCGGGAATGGATGAGACCCAGTACTTC. Filled out from reference TRBV2 and TRBJ2-5, the complete variable domain reads EPEVTQTPSHQVTQMGQEVILRCVPISNHLYFYWYRQILGQKVEFLVSFYNNEISEKSEIFDDQFSVERPDGSNFTLKIRSTKLEDSAMYFCASSGIAGMDETQYFGPGTRLLVL.

The chain combines TRBV4-2 with TRBJ2-2, with D perhaps matching TRBD1 (5 bases). The CDR3 runs to 14 residues. CDR1 LGHNA and CDR2 YNFKEQ come from the germline V gene. The V and J ends lost 4 bases and 1 base respectively, with 7 bases between them. CDR3 in amino acids: CASSRGLNTGELFF. The CDR3, as DNA: TGTGCCAGCAGCCGGGGCCTGAACACCGGGGAGCTGTTTTTT.

The chain has TRBV15 and TRBJ1-2, with 7 bases lining up with TRBD1. Trimming took 0 bases from V and 7 from J; bases not matched to a gene: 5. This CDR3 spans 14 amino acids. Per germline, CDR1 LNHNV and CDR2 YYDKDF (reference sequence). The CDR3 sequence is CATSREGNRGGYTF. CDR3 DNA sequence: TGTGCCACCAGCAGAGAAGGGAACAGGGGTGGCTACACCTTC. Combining the CDR3 with reference TRBV15 and TRBJ1-2 gives the whole variable domain DAMVIQNPRYQVTQFGKPVTLSCSQTLNHNVMYWYQQKSSQAPKLLFHYYDKDFNNEADTPDNFQSRRPNTSFCFLDIRSPGLGDTAMYLCATSREGNRGGYTFGSGTRLTVV.

The chain carries TRBV29-1 and TRBJ2-3; 7 positions match TRBD2. Germline values: CDR1 SQVTM, CDR2 ANQGSEA. V shed 4 bases, J shed 0 bases, and the junction held 4 bases outside the gene matches. The CDR3 sequence is 14 residues long. CDR3: CSVVVTSSTDTQYF. The CDR3 nucleotides read TGCAGCGTTGTCGTGACTAGCAGCACAGATACGCAGTATTTT.

This chain connects TRBV7-9 to TRBJ1-1; TRBD1 aligns across 7 bases. The CDR3 length is 12 residues. Per germline, CDR1 SEHNR and CDR2 FQNEAQ (reference sequence). V gave up 3 bases and J gave up 11 bases; unmatched junction bases: 6. The CDR3 DNA is TGTGCCAGCAGCTTTGATAGGGGGCTGGCTTTCTTT. Its protein is CASSFDRGLAFF.

The genes are TRBV30 and TRBJ2-7; 9 positions match TRBD2. The trim removed 0 bases at V and 4 bases at J, leaving 7 bases unmatched. The CDR3 contains 15 residues. Per the germline V gene, CDR1 is GTSNPN and CDR2 is SVGIG (reference sequence). CDR3 coding DNA: TGTGCCTGGAGTGTACAGAGCGGGGGGCTTTACGAGCAGTACTTC. This gives the protein CAWSVQSGGLYEQYF.

The chain joins TRBV7-2 to TRBJ1-2; D possibly corresponds to TRBD1 (5 bases). This CDR3 region has 14 residues. The V end was cut by 1 base, the J end by 2 bases, with 8 bases between. CDR1 and CDR2 (germline): SGHTA, FQGNSA. The CDR3 protein is CASSLDRDNYGYTF. Here the CDR3 DNA reads TGTGCCAGCAGCTTAGATCGGGACAACTATGGCTACACCTTC.

The J gene is TRBJ1-2, the V gene TRBV5-1, with a weak D call TRBD1 (6 bases). V dropped 2 bases and J dropped 3 bases, with 8 bases sitting between them. CDR1 is SGHRS, CDR2 YFSETQ, per germline. The CDR3 is made up of 13 amino acids. CDR3 in amino acids: CASSLGGDYGYTF. The DNA of the CDR3 is TGCGCCAGCAGCTTAGGGGGGGACTATGGCTACACCTTC.

The rearrangement joins TRBV18 to TRBJ2-7; 11 nucleotides align to TRBD1. Trimming at V came to 3 bases and at J to 7 bases, leaving 5 bases not matched to a gene. The CDR3 has 14 amino acids. The germline CDR1 and CDR2 sequences are KGHSH and LQKENI. CDR3 nucleotides: TGTGCCAGCTCACCCGGGACAGGGGGATATGAGCAGTACTTC. It specifies CASSPGTGGYEQYF.